These 20 T cell receptor beta chains were all obtained from the same sample, sequenced in a study of blood T cell repertoires in COVID-19. This table comes from immunoSEQ multiplex PCR, and its TCRdb copy is limited to in-frame clones, with some not included. The repertoire holds approximately 230,000 clones, with more than 65% as singletons. Material: peripheral blood. The receptors here all came from a woman between 40 and 50 years old with active or convalescent COVID-19.

J is TRBJ1-5 and V is TRBV10-3, with D perhaps TRBD1 (6 bases). Between the trimmed V and J ends, which lost 10 bases and 0 bases, there was a span of 13 bases. The CDR3 sequence is 14 residues long. The germline V gene has CDR1 ENHRY and CDR2 SYGVKD. This CDR3 reads CATSLQGSNQPQHF. The CDR3 coding sequence is TGTGCCACGTCACTACAGGGTAGCAATCAGCCCCAGCATTTT.

This clone was seen once. The rearrangement joins TRBV5-1 to TRBJ1-3; D is possibly TRBD1 (5 bases). Germline V gene data show CDR1 as SGHRS and CDR2 as YFSETQ. Trimming left V 4 bases short and J 2 bases short, with 13 bases between. CDR3 length: 15 residues. The CDR3 DNA reads TGCGCCAGCAGCCGAGAACAGGCTCCTGGAAACACCATATATTTT. It specifies CASSREQAPGNTIYF.

The V call is TRBV10-3, the J call TRBJ1-2, with D perhaps matching TRBD1 (6 bases). The length of the CDR3 is 14 residues. Germline V gives CDR1 ENHRY, CDR2 SYGVKD. V lost 0 bases, J lost 6 bases, and 11 bases lay in between. CDR3 residues: CAISESNRANGYTF. The CDR3 bases are TGTGCCATCAGTGAGTCGAACAGGGCAAATGGCTACACCTTC.

This clone was detected a few times. A read error may explain this, as a much larger clone is one base away. Other nucleotide sequences from this sample produce the same CDR3. CDR3 coding DNA: TGTGCCAGCAGCTTAGGGCTAGCCACAGATACGCAGTATTTT. Protein sequence: CASSLGLATDTQYF. The chain couples TRBV7-3 to TRBJ2-3; D might be TRBD2 (5 bases). The germline V and J ends were trimmed by 2 bases and 2 bases, with 8 bases remaining between them. Germline V lookup: CDR1 SGHTA, CDR2 FQGTGA. There are 14 residues in the CDR3.

This clone occurred a few times. The V and J genes are TRBV27 and TRBJ1-2; no clear D. V was pared by 4 bases and J by 4 bases, with 10 bases between. The germline V gene has CDR1 MNHEY and CDR2 SMNVEV (reference sequence). The length of the CDR3 is 13 residues. CDR3 DNA sequence: TGTGCCAGCAGTTACACCGGCGGCTATGGCTACACCTTC. Its protein is CASSYTGGYGYTF.

As concerns this clone: The same CDR3 is also encoded by other DNA sequences in this sample. V is TRBV28 and J is TRBJ1-2; no firm D call. Germline V gene data show CDR1 as MDHEN and CDR2 as SYDVKM. The CDR3 runs to 12 residues. V lost 3 bases, J lost 4 bases, and 6 bases lay in between. DNA of the CDR3: TGTGCCAGCAGTTTGTCGTCCTATGGCTACACCTTC. Protein product: CASSLSSYGYTF.

This clone was observed a handful of times. The chain recombines TRBV10-3 with TRBJ1-2; D is unclear. The germline V and J ends were trimmed by 6 bases and 10 bases, with 21 bases remaining between them. The CDR3 length is 14 residues. From germline, CDR1 is ENHRY and CDR2 SYGVKD. CDR3 sequence reads: CAIRRRGPHKDYTF. CDR3 nucleotide sequence: TGTGCCATCAGGCGGAGAGGGCCCCATAAGGACTACACCTTC.

This rearrangement joins TRBV18 to TRBJ1-5; weak D call: TRBD1 (6 bases). Trimming removed 4 bases from V and 8 bases from J, with 18 bases in between. The CDR3 loop spans 15 amino acids. CDR1 and CDR2 from the germline V gene are KGHSH and LQKENI. The CDR3 is CASSLRAGVQEPQHF. CDR3 nucleotides: TGTGCCAGCTCACTCAGGGCAGGGGTTCAAGAGCCCCAGCATTTT.

The chain links TRBV11-3 to TRBJ2-7; unclear D gene. V gave up 5 bases and J gave up 5 bases, with 10 bases separating them. Germline V lookup: CDR1 SGHNT, CDR2 YENEEA. The CDR3 sequence is 12 residues long. CDR3 in DNA: TGTGCCAGCAGCACAGTGAGCCACGAGCAGTACTTC. This gives the protein CASSTVSHEQYF.

The chain combines TRBV3-1 (or the pseudogene TRBV3-2) with TRBJ1-3; D gene uncertain. Germline CDR1 reads LGHDT; CDR2 reads YNNKEL (reference sequence). This CDR3 contains 14 residues. The ends were cut back, 4 bases at V and 2 bases at J, with 9 bases in the middle. CDR3 nucleotides: TGTGCCAGCAGCCCAAGGGAGGCTGGAAACACCATATATTTT. This sequence encodes CASSPREAGNTIYF.

The chain has TRBV4-2 and TRBJ2-7, with 7 bases identical to TRBD2. CDR3 length: 16 amino acids. Germline V lookup: CDR1 LGHNA, CDR2 YNFKEQ. The V gene end was trimmed by 4 bases and the J gene end by 2 bases; junction bases not matched to a gene: 11. Here the CDR3 reads CASSLSSGAGTYEQYF. The CDR3 DNA is TGTGCCAGCAGCCTGTCAAGCGGGGCCGGTACCTACGAGCAGTACTTC.

The chain carries TRBV7-2 and TRBJ2-1, with D tentatively TRBD2 (5 bases). The CDR3 spans 15 residues. The germline gives CDR1 SGHTA, CDR2 FQGNSA. Trimming took off 1 base at V and 7 bases at J, with 14 bases between the two ends. For the CDR3, the DNA is TGTGCCAGCAGCTTAGTTTTAGGAGGTGCGAATGAGCAGTTCTTC. Its protein is CASSLVLGGANEQFF.

In nucleotides, the CDR3 is TGTGCCAGCAGCTTTGGACAGGGCACCTACAATGAGCAGTTCTTC. Translation: CASSFGQGTYNEQFF. The chain joins TRBV7-8 to TRBJ2-1; 8 nucleotides agree with TRBD1. CDR1 is SGHVS, CDR2 FQNEAQ, per germline. The CDR3 length is 15 residues. V shed 3 bases, J shed 2 bases, and the junction held 3 bases outside the gene matches.

The rearrangement uses TRBV10-2 and TRBJ1-2; no definite D call. The CDR3 is made up of 14 amino acids. Germline values: CDR1 WSHSY, CDR2 SAAADI. Trimming removed 3 bases from V and 1 base from J, with 9 bases in between. The CDR3 DNA is TGCGCCAGCAGTGATGAGGCGGATAACTATGGCTACACCTTC. This sequence encodes CASSDEADNYGYTF.

The rearrangement links TRBV19 to TRBJ2-2, with D possibly TRBD2 on 5 matching bases. Trimming stripped 3 bases from V and 6 bases from J, with 14 bases between. This CDR3 is 15 amino acids long. The V gene's germline CDR1 is LNHDA and CDR2 SQIVND (reference sequence). As DNA, the CDR3 is TGTGCCAGTAGTATCGGGGAGATACGGGCCGGGGAGCTGTTTTTT. This codes for CASSIGEIRAGELFF.

This chain joins TRBV9 and TRBJ2-7; D is possibly TRBD2 (5 bases). Germline CDR1 and CDR2: SGDLS and YYNGEE. Trimming stripped 2 bases from V and 0 bases from J, with 9 bases between. The CDR3 sequence is 14 residues long. CDR3 nucleotides: TGTGCCAGCAGCGTGGGAGACTACTCCTACGAGCAGTACTTC. Encoded protein: CASSVGDYSYEQYF.

This rearrangement joins TRBV6-5 to TRBJ1-2, with no clear D. V was pared by 10 bases and J by 3 bases, with 12 bases between. Germline V gene data show CDR1 as MNHEY and CDR2 as SVGAGI. This CDR3 is built from 12 residues. The CDR3: CATLETDYGYTF. The CDR3 nucleotides read TGTGCCACCCTCGAGACTGACTATGGCTACACCTTC.

The rearrangement links TRBV19 to TRBJ1-2; 10 bases match TRBD1. Germline CDR1 is LNHDA and CDR2 is SQIVND (reference sequence). This CDR3 spans 13 amino acids. Germline trimming cut 9 bases from V and 8 bases from J; bases unmatched to any gene: 9. The CDR3, as DNA: TGTGCCAGCATCGATGGGACAGGGGAAGGCTACACCTTC. Residues: CASIDGTGEGYTF.

The chain is built from TRBV4-1 and TRBJ2-2, with TRBD1 as a possible D gene (6 bases). This CDR3 comprises 15 residues. Trimming pared 4 bases from V and 0 bases from J, leaving 9 bases between. The V gene's germline CDR1 is MGHRA and CDR2 YSYEKL. In DNA, the CDR3 is TGCGCCAGCAGCCGGGGGACAACGAACACCGGGGAGCTGTTTTTT. The encoded protein is CASSRGTTNTGELFF.

The chain combines TRBV6-5 with TRBJ2-1, with D perhaps matching TRBD1 (5 bases). V was cut by 7 bases and J by 5 bases, with 18 bases left in between. CDR3 length equals 15 residues. CDR1 MNHEY and CDR2 SVGAGI come from the germline V gene. CDR3 nucleotide sequence: TGTGCCAGCACTTCGACAGATCATTTCAACAATGAGCAGTTCTTC. Protein product: CASTSTDHFNNEQFF.